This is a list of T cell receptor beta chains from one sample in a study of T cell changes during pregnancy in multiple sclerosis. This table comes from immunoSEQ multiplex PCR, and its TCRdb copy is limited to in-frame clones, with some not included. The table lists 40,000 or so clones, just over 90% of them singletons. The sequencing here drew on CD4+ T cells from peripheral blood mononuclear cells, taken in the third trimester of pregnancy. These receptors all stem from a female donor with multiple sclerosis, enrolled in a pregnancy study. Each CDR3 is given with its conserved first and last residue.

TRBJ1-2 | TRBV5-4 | CASSLSTVWYTF
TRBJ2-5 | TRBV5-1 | CASSRDSQETQYF
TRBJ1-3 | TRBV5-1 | CASSRIGSSGNTIYF
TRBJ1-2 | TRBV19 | CASSIARIDYGYTF
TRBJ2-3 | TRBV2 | CASSALASGGWGTDTQYF
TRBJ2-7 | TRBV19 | CASSIYGQGGDEQYF
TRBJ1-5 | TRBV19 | CASSRTGRYQPQHF
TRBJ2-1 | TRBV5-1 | CASSPAFLSDNEQFF
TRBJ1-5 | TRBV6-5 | CASRTGTGAHQPQHF
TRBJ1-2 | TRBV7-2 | CASSAMTGDFYGYTF
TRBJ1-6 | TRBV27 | CASSYRGGHSPLHF
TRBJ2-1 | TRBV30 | CAWSQGGEQFF
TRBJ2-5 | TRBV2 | CASSEAQWGLQETQYF
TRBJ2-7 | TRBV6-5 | CASRPGGGNEQYF
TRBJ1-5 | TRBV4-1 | CASSQEGGPGTQPQHF
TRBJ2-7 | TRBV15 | CATMHGGGRVEQYF
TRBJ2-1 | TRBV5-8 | CASSLGRTGDSYNEQFF
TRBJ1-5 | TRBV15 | CASGTGEDQPQHF
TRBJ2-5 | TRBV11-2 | CASSLDRGETQYF
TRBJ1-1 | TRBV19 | CASQGQGAAEAFF
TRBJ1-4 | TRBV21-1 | CASSTRDRGEKLFF
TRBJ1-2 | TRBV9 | CASSVGGLNYGYTF
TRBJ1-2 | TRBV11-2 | CASSSGAGTYRTNYGYTF
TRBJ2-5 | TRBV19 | CASSIAGETQYF
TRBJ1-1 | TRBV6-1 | CASLVYLNTEAFF
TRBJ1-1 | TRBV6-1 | CASRGVGEVTEAFF
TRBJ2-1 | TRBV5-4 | CASSLDSTGEQFF
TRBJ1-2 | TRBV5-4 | CASSTDKKGYGYTF
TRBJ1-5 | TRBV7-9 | CASSLETGTGHNQPQHF
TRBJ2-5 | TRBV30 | CAWSLLAGGETQYF
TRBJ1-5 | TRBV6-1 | CASRDSVNQPQHF
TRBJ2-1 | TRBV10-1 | CASQREVNNEQFF
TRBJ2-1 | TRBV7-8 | CASSPSRGQGFHEQFF
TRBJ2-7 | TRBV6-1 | CASRSILREQYF
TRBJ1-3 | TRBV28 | CASRSGQTSGNTIYF
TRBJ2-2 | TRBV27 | CASRNTGAGTGELFF
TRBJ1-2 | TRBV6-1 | CASSENPGRGGYTF
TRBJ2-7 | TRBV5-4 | CASSLAGAGGSLEQYF
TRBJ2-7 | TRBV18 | CASSPRTSGSSSYEQYF
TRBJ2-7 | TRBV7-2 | CASSLAAGNLYEQYF